This T cell receptor (beta chain) was found in a study of technical replicates of blood from a few donors. J was trimmed by 6 bases and V by 0 bases; bases with no gene match: 6. CDR1 is LGHNA, CDR2 YSLEER, per germline. The CDR3 is 16 amino acids. Clones were read by immunoSEQ multiplex PCR, and TCRdb kept only the in-frame ones, dropping some. The sample lists about 68,000 clones; about 97% were seen once. The clonotype was recovered from a human donor in good health. The source material was T cells isolated from PBMCs. The genes are TRBV4-3 and TRBJ2-3, with TRBD2 identical over 10 bases. The CDR3 DNA is TGCGCCAGCAGCCAAGATATAACTAGCGGGATGGATACGCAGTATTTT. Translating gives CASSQDITSGMDTQYF.